This is a list of T cell receptor beta chains from one sample in a study of blood T cells in healthy people across ages. TCRdb reprocessed the 5' RACE reads with MiXCR, giving one entry per CDR3 protein. This sample has 700,000 to 900,000 distinct CDR3 sequences, with roughly 24% found just once. These sequences were also reported in another study, on T cells of mothers and their children.

The sample consisted of blood. All receptors come from a boy aged 5 to 17 in good health. The conserved cysteine and the conserved F or W are not part of the CDR3 here. The D gene is left open where the match is weak.

v_call d_call cdr3_aa
TRBV9 - ASSAPRGTQY
TRBV27 - ASSLSALQAGPEAF
TRBV24-1 - ATSAWAEGETQY
TRBV21-1 - AECPGPTPSQETQY
TRBV6-6 TRBD1 ASSPPTGGTKNIQY
TRBV30 TRBD1 AWSVGTGTEQY
TRBV5-6 - ASSFVQGSQETQY
TRBV2 TRBD1 ASSEQGASNEQF
TRBV12-3/TRBV12-4 - ASSPDNFGQETQY
TRBV3-1 TRBD2 ASKAPGLAGYNEQF
TRBV15 - ATSTGVEYEQY
TRBV9 TRBD1 ASRDGDRSANTGELF
TRBV6-5 TRBD2 ASSYSIAGGSSYNEQF
TRBV5-1 TRBD2 ASSLTSAPEGTQY
TRBV4-1 - ASSPQGKAETQY
TRBV2 TRBD1 ASSEYLDRGANYGYT